This T cell receptor beta chain was documented in a study of glioma-infiltrating T cells after dendritic cell vaccination. The time point: after dendritic cell vaccination, including at tumor progression/relapse. The PCR used 60 V beta and 13 J beta primers. Assay: immunoSEQ multiplex PCR; the TCRdb copy retains only in-frame clones and omits some. Of about 24,000 clones detected, about 90% appear once; the ten largest clones hold around 3.2%. Only a few counts were recorded for this clone. Germline-derived CDR1 and CDR2 are LNHDA and SQIVND (reference sequence). V lost 5 bases to trimming and J lost 1 base, with 12 bases between them. The CDR3 length is 15 residues.

Source: blood, taken after dendritic cell vaccination. The TCR originated in a human donor with glioblastoma. The chain joins TRBV19 to TRBJ1-5; D possibly corresponds to TRBD1 (5 bases). CDR3 protein: CASSDSGMSNQPQHF. Here the CDR3 DNA reads TGTGCCAGTAGTGATTCAGGGATGAGCAATCAGCCCCAGCATTTT.